Listed below are T cell receptor beta chains from one sample, sequenced in a study of PD-1 blockade in mismatch repair-deficient tumors. The protocol was immunoSEQ multiplex PCR, while the TCRdb copy is restricted to in-frame clones and leaves out a portion. The sample yields about 84,000 clones, 81% seen once. The specimen was peripheral blood, collected 12 weeks after starting pembrolizumab. The receptors were sampled from an adult with mismatch repair-deficient cancer. Each CDR3 is given with its conserved first and last residue. Fields, in order: clone size, J gene, D gene, V gene, CDR3 protein, CDR3 DNA. D genes are given only for firm matches. Only some rows state a clone size, as once, few, many or a class for expanded clones.

clone_size: NA
j_call: TRBJ2-1
d_call: NA
v_call: TRBV5-1
cdr3_aa: CASSLVPSERGDEQFF
cdr3_nt: TGCGCCAGCAGCTTGGTTCCTAGCGAGAGGGGGGATGAGCAGTTCTTC

clone_size: NA
j_call: TRBJ2-2
d_call: TRBD1
v_call: TRBV23-1
cdr3_aa: CASSHRGQGVGELFF
cdr3_nt: TGCGCCAGCAGTCATCGAGGACAGGGCGTCGGGGAGCTGTTTTTT

clone_size: NA
j_call: TRBJ2-4
d_call: NA
v_call: TRBV9
cdr3_aa: CASSVDPLPSDIQYF
cdr3_nt: TGTGCCAGCAGCGTAGACCCCCTTCCGTCGGACATTCAGTACTTC

clone_size: NA
j_call: TRBJ1-1
d_call: NA
v_call: TRBV27
cdr3_aa: CASSPIQDLYTEAFF
cdr3_nt: TGTGCCAGCAGTCCAATACAGGACTTATACACTGAAGCTTTCTTT

clone_size: NA
j_call: TRBJ2-5
d_call: TRBD2
v_call: TRBV6-1
cdr3_aa: CASRLAGGLETQYF
cdr3_nt: TGTGCCAGCAGACTAGCGGGAGGGCTAGAGACCCAGTACTTC

clone_size: few
j_call: TRBJ2-1
d_call: NA
v_call: TRBV7-3
cdr3_aa: CASSLTRDDEQFF
cdr3_nt: TGTGCCAGCAGCTTAACCCGGGACGATGAGCAGTTCTTC

clone_size: NA
j_call: TRBJ2-2
d_call: TRBD1
v_call: TRBV5-1
cdr3_aa: CASSRTGLTGELFF
cdr3_nt: TGCGCCAGCAGCCGGACAGGGCTCACCGGGGAGCTGTTTTTT

clone_size: NA
j_call: TRBJ2-7
d_call: TRBD2
v_call: TRBV19
cdr3_aa: CASSWASGSYEQYF
cdr3_nt: TGTGCCAGTAGTTGGGCTAGCGGGAGTTACGAGCAGTACTTC

clone_size: NA
j_call: TRBJ2-1
d_call: NA
v_call: TRBV7-3
cdr3_aa: CASSWTDDHNEQFF
cdr3_nt: TGTGCCAGCAGCTGGACCGACGATCACAATGAGCAGTTCTTC

clone_size: NA
j_call: TRBJ2-7
d_call: NA
v_call: TRBV15
cdr3_aa: CATSRERGSSYEQYF
cdr3_nt: TGTGCCACCAGCAGAGAACGGGGAAGCTCCTACGAGCAGTACTTC

clone_size: NA
j_call: TRBJ2-3
d_call: NA
v_call: TRBV7-3
cdr3_aa: CASSSFGQLTDTQYF
cdr3_nt: TGTGCCAGCAGCTCCTTTGGACAGCTCACAGATACGCAGTATTTT

clone_size: NA
j_call: TRBJ1-3
d_call: TRBD1
v_call: TRBV19
cdr3_aa: CASSGGTERNTIYF
cdr3_nt: TGTGCCAGTAGTGGAGGGACAGAGAGAAACACCATATATTTT

clone_size: few
j_call: TRBJ2-1
d_call: NA
v_call: TRBV30
cdr3_aa: CAWLWGAAYNEQFF
cdr3_nt: TGTGCCTGGCTATGGGGGGCCGCCTACAATGAGCAGTTCTTC

clone_size: few
j_call: TRBJ2-2
d_call: TRBD2
v_call: TRBV29-1
cdr3_aa: CSVEKAGANTGELFF
cdr3_nt: TGCAGCGTTGAAAAAGCGGGAGCGAACACCGGGGAGCTGTTTTTT

clone_size: NA
j_call: TRBJ2-7
d_call: TRBD1
v_call: TRBV15
cdr3_aa: CATSREGDRNYEQYF
cdr3_nt: TGTGCCACCAGCAGAGAGGGGGACAGAAACTACGAGCAGTACTTC

clone_size: once
j_call: TRBJ1-2
d_call: NA
v_call: TRBV5-6
cdr3_aa: CASSLRGNRLGYTF
cdr3_nt: TGTGCCAGCAGCTTGCGGGGTAACCGTCTTGGCTACACCTTC

clone_size: NA
j_call: TRBJ1-3
d_call: NA
v_call: TRBV9
cdr3_aa: CASSVVSPSGNTIYF
cdr3_nt: TGTGCCAGCAGCGTAGTTTCGCCCTCTGGAAACACCATATATTTT

clone_size: NA
j_call: TRBJ2-7
d_call: TRBD1
v_call: TRBV2
cdr3_aa: CAARDRPYEQYF
cdr3_nt: TGTGCCGCCCGGGACAGGCCCTACGAGCAGTACTTC

clone_size: once
j_call: TRBJ2-1
d_call: TRBD2
v_call: TRBV5-1
cdr3_aa: CASSFDPGGRSSYNEQFF
cdr3_nt: TGCGCCAGCAGCTTCGACCCAGGCGGGAGAAGCTCCTACAATGAGCAGTTCTTC

clone_size: few
j_call: TRBJ2-7
d_call: TRBD2
v_call: TRBV7-9
cdr3_aa: CASSFLGTSGLQYF
cdr3_nt: TGTGCCAGCAGCTTCCTGGGGACTAGCGGTCTTCAGTACTTC

clone_size: NA
j_call: TRBJ1-2
d_call: NA
v_call: TRBV7-6
cdr3_aa: CASSLATSRGYTF
cdr3_nt: TGTGCCAGCAGCTTAGCAACCTCTCGCGGCTACACCTTC

clone_size: once
j_call: TRBJ1-5
d_call: NA
v_call: TRBV30
cdr3_aa: CAWSSGLRNQPQHF
cdr3_nt: TGTGCCTGGAGCTCAGGGTTAAGAAATCAGCCCCAGCATTTT

clone_size: few
j_call: TRBJ1-2
d_call: NA
v_call: TRBV2
cdr3_aa: CASRRSDYGYTF
cdr3_nt: TGTGCCAGCAGAAGGAGTGATTATGGCTACACCTTC

clone_size: NA
j_call: TRBJ1-2
d_call: TRBD1
v_call: TRBV4-1
cdr3_aa: CASSQTTGGIYGYTF
cdr3_nt: TGCGCCAGCAGCCAGACGACAGGGGGAATATATGGCTACACCTTC

clone_size: NA
j_call: TRBJ1-2
d_call: NA
v_call: TRBV11-3
cdr3_aa: CASSLTKYGYTF
cdr3_nt: TGTGCCAGCAGCCTCACAAAGTATGGCTACACCTTC

clone_size: once
j_call: TRBJ2-1
d_call: NA
v_call: TRBV30
cdr3_aa: CAWRGLSSYNEQFF
cdr3_nt: TGTGCCTGGAGAGGTCTGAGCTCCTACAATGAGCAGTTCTTC

clone_size: few
j_call: TRBJ2-1
d_call: NA
v_call: TRBV7-2
cdr3_aa: CASSLERREMDEQFF
cdr3_nt: TGTGCCAGCAGCTTAGAGAGAAGGGAAATGGACGAGCAGTTCTTC

clone_size: NA
j_call: TRBJ2-7
d_call: NA
v_call: TRBV5-4
cdr3_aa: CASSHSGSYEQYF
cdr3_nt: TGTGCCAGCAGCCACTCAGGGTCCTACGAGCAGTACTTC

clone_size: NA
j_call: TRBJ2-7
d_call: NA
v_call: TRBV7-6
cdr3_aa: CASSLASRRVTYEQYF
cdr3_nt: TGTGCCAGCAGCCTCGCCTCTCGGCGGGTTACCTACGAGCAGTACTTC

clone_size: NA
j_call: TRBJ2-7
d_call: TRBD1
v_call: TRBV11-2
cdr3_aa: CASSLGQGQYEQYF
cdr3_nt: TGTGCCAGCAGCCTCGGACAGGGGCAGTACGAGCAGTACTTC

clone_size: NA
j_call: TRBJ2-2
d_call: NA
v_call: TRBV30
cdr3_aa: CAWSAGYNRELFF
cdr3_nt: TGTGCCTGGAGTGCCGGGTACAACCGGGAGCTGTTTTTT

clone_size: NA
j_call: TRBJ2-1
d_call: TRBD1
v_call: TRBV18
cdr3_aa: CASSPQTGQNEQFF
cdr3_nt: TGTGCCAGCTCTCCCCAGACAGGGCAGAATGAGCAGTTCTTC

clone_size: once
j_call: TRBJ1-1
d_call: TRBD1
v_call: TRBV29-1
cdr3_aa: CSASRGTGNTEAFF
cdr3_nt: TGCAGCGCTAGCCGGGGGACAGGGAACACTGAAGCTTTCTTT

clone_size: few
j_call: TRBJ2-7
d_call: TRBD2
v_call: TRBV7-3
cdr3_aa: CASSLSGAGGSYEQYF
cdr3_nt: TGTGCCAGCAGCTTAAGCGGGGCGGGAGGCTCCTACGAGCAGTACTTC

clone_size: NA
j_call: TRBJ1-5
d_call: NA
v_call: TRBV23-1
cdr3_aa: CASKKRARDQPQHF
cdr3_nt: TGCGCCAGCAAAAAGCGGGCCCGAGATCAGCCCCAGCATTTT

clone_size: NA
j_call: TRBJ2-3
d_call: NA
v_call: TRBV13
cdr3_aa: CASSSGTGGLAGTSTDTQYF
cdr3_nt: TGTGCCAGCAGCTCCGGGACAGGTGGTCTAGCGGGAACTAGCACAGATACGCAGTATTTT

clone_size: NA
j_call: TRBJ2-1
d_call: TRBD2
v_call: TRBV6-1
cdr3_aa: CASSVSGRGVYNEQFF
cdr3_nt: TGTGCCAGCAGTGTTAGCGGGAGGGGAGTCTACAATGAGCAGTTCTTC

clone_size: NA
j_call: TRBJ1-1
d_call: TRBD1
v_call: TRBV19
cdr3_aa: CASSTTGGRNTEAFF
cdr3_nt: TGTGCCAGTAGTACAACAGGGGGACGGAACACTGAAGCTTTCTTT

clone_size: NA
j_call: TRBJ2-1
d_call: NA
v_call: TRBV10-3
cdr3_aa: CAISEAGRGYNEQFF
cdr3_nt: TGTGCCATCAGTGAAGCCGGGAGAGGGTACAATGAGCAGTTCTTC

clone_size: NA
j_call: TRBJ2-1
d_call: TRBD2
v_call: TRBV7-9
cdr3_aa: CASSSWTRSNEQFF
cdr3_nt: TGTGCCAGCAGCTCCTGGACTAGAAGCAATGAGCAGTTCTTC

clone_size: NA
j_call: TRBJ2-6
d_call: NA
v_call: TRBV30
cdr3_aa: CASPSGSSGANVLTF
cdr3_nt: TGTGCCTCCCCTTCCGGGAGCTCTGGGGCCAACGTCCTGACTTTC

clone_size: NA
j_call: TRBJ2-5
d_call: NA
v_call: TRBV30
cdr3_aa: CAWGRQVVETQYF
cdr3_nt: TGTGCCTGGGGCCGACAGGTGGTAGAGACCCAGTACTTC

clone_size: NA
j_call: TRBJ2-7
d_call: TRBD1
v_call: TRBV5-4
cdr3_aa: CASSARQGLGSYEQYF
cdr3_nt: TGTGCCAGCAGCGCGCGACAGGGCCTCGGCTCCTACGAGCAGTACTTC

clone_size: NA
j_call: TRBJ1-2
d_call: TRBD1
v_call: TRBV6-5
cdr3_aa: CASSGQGGYTF
cdr3_nt: TGTGCCAGCAGCGGACAGGGTGGCTACACCTTC

clone_size: NA
j_call: TRBJ2-7
d_call: TRBD1
v_call: TRBV19
cdr3_aa: CASSLGAGTAYEQYF
cdr3_nt: TGTGCCAGTAGCCTGGGGGCCGGGACAGCCTACGAGCAGTACTTC

clone_size: NA
j_call: TRBJ2-1
d_call: NA
v_call: TRBV27
cdr3_aa: CASSPALAAYNEQFF
cdr3_nt: TGTGCCAGCAGCCCGGCGCTCGCGGCCTACAATGAGCAGTTCTTC

clone_size: NA
j_call: TRBJ2-4
d_call: TRBD1
v_call: TRBV2
cdr3_aa: CASRQGKNIQYF
cdr3_nt: TGTGCCAGTAGACAGGGTAAAAACATTCAGTACTTC

clone_size: few
j_call: TRBJ2-1
d_call: TRBD2
v_call: TRBV7-3
cdr3_aa: CASSPTTSGRGGQFF
cdr3_nt: TGTGCCAGCAGCCCTACGACTAGCGGGAGAGGGGGGCAGTTCTTC

clone_size: few
j_call: TRBJ2-5
d_call: NA
v_call: TRBV14
cdr3_aa: CASSQDSANIQETQYF
cdr3_nt: TGTGCCAGCAGCCAAGATAGCGCCAATATACAAGAGACCCAGTACTTC

clone_size: NA
j_call: TRBJ1-5
d_call: TRBD1
v_call: TRBV11-3
cdr3_aa: CASSPRDRGRQPQHF
cdr3_nt: TGTGCCAGCAGCCCCCGGGACAGGGGGCGCCAGCCCCAGCATTTT

clone_size: NA
j_call: TRBJ2-2
d_call: NA
v_call: TRBV30
cdr3_aa: CAWGLRGTGELFF
cdr3_nt: TGTGCCTGGGGGCTCCGAGGGACCGGGGAGCTGTTTTTT

clone_size: NA
j_call: TRBJ2-5
d_call: NA
v_call: TRBV7-9
cdr3_aa: CASSRDGRRETQYF
cdr3_nt: TGTGCCAGCAGCCGAGACGGGCGCCGTGAGACCCAGTACTTC

clone_size: NA
j_call: TRBJ1-3
d_call: NA
v_call: TRBV7-9
cdr3_aa: CASSLVGGLSGNTIYF
cdr3_nt: TGTGCCAGCAGCTTAGTTGGGGGGCTCTCTGGAAACACCATATATTTT

clone_size: NA
j_call: TRBJ2-1
d_call: TRBD2
v_call: TRBV7-2
cdr3_aa: CASSVRAGGPHEQFF
cdr3_nt: TGTGCCAGCAGCGTGAGGGCGGGAGGGCCTCATGAGCAGTTCTTC

clone_size: NA
j_call: TRBJ2-7
d_call: NA
v_call: TRBV27
cdr3_aa: CASSLSGPTGYEQYF
cdr3_nt: TGTGCCAGCAGTTTATCGGGGCCAACTGGGTACGAGCAGTACTTC